Listed below are T cell receptor beta chains from one sample, sequenced in a study of T and B cells in COVID-19 patients. Each CDR3 protein is one row after TCRdb ran MiXCR on the multiplex PCR reads. The table lists about 12,000 distinct CDR3 sequences, almost 30% of them singletons. Source material: blood. All receptors derive from a human donor who had recovered from COVID-19. The conserved cysteine and the conserved F or W are not part of the CDR3 here. D genes are given only for firm matches.

TRBV11-2 | - | 13 | ASSSGQSGGYEQY
TRBV5-5 | - | 13 | ARSLTSGADTEAF
TRBV20-1 | - | 11 | SAKPSGANVLT
TRBV6-5 | - | 11 | ASSYGANYGYT
TRBV6-5 | TRBD1 | 14 | ASSLTRQGALNEQF
TRBV15 | TRBD1 | 15 | ATSRVWRDRGTDTQY
TRBV19 | - | 11 | ASTPSGRGGYT
TRBV12-3/TRBV12-4 | - | 12 | ASSTAGYNQPQH
TRBV19 | TRBD1 | 14 | ASSKGTGGISTEAF
TRBV5-1 | - | 10 | ASSLAEDTQY
TRBV15 | - | 14 | ATSSPSPGSTDTQY
TRBV15 | - | 13 | ATSGRVQSTGELF
TRBV6-5 | TRBD2 | 12 | ASSGAGLTYEQY
TRBV2 | - | 12 | AIRLVGETDTQY
TRBV6-2/TRBV6-3 | - | 14 | ASSYPTGTYSYEQY
TRBV19 | TRBD1 | 12 | ASTRDSRKYGYT
TRBV30 | - | 11 | AWSVGSGYGYT
TRBV7-2 | TRBD2 | 13 | ASSSGLAGHETQY
TRBV5-1 | - | 14 | ASTIVVGTQGRTQY
TRBV6-6 | - | 11 | ASSYSGRNGYT
TRBV6-2/TRBV6-3 | - | 11 | ASGVVSYNEQF
TRBV5-1 | - | 13 | ASSLRLASVNEQF